Listed below are T cell receptor beta chains from one sample, sequenced in a study of technical replicates of blood from a handful of donors. The table came from immunoSEQ multiplex PCR; TCRdb's copy has only in-frame clones and leaves some out. Here the sample spans fewer than 70,000 clones, approximately 86% being singletons. Sequencing used PBMCs. Source of these receptors: a human donor in good health. Some clones in this sample may be carry-over from other donors' samples. Both conserved end residues are part of each CDR3. Each record gives: D gene, clone size, J gene, V gene, CDR3 DNA, CDR3 protein. D genes are given only for firm matches. Expanded clones get a size class; other rows say once, few or many, or leave the size out.

NA,NA,TRBJ1-6,TRBV15,TGTGCCACCAGCAGAGATACAGGGTTAGATTCACCCCTCCACTTT,CATSRDTGLDSPLHF
NA,NA,TRBJ2-3,TRBV5-1,TGCGCCAGCAGCTCCGGGGCGGGGACAGATACGCAGTATTTT,CASSSGAGTDTQYF
NA,NA,TRBJ2-1,TRBV5-1,TGCGCCAGCAGCACCTCTGGACATTTATCGATGTATGATGAGCAGTTCTTC,CASSTSGHLSMYDEQFF
TRBD1,NA,TRBJ1-6,TRBV5-6,TGTGCCAGCAGCCCGAAGACAGGGGCCAATAATTCACCCCTCCACTTT,CASSPKTGANNSPLHF
TRBD1,NA,TRBJ1-1,TRBV6-1,TGTGCCAGCAGCCAACAGGGGGCCGCTGAAGCTTTCTTT,CASSQQGAAEAFF
TRBD2,NA,TRBJ2-2,TRBV9,TGTGCCAGCAGCGTAGGGGTCGGGTGGGGGGGCACCGGGGAGCTGTTTTTT,CASSVGVGWGGTGELFF
NA,NA,TRBJ2-3,TRBV7-6,TGTGCCAGCAGCTTGTCCTCGGATACGCAGTATTTT,CASSLSSDTQYF
NA,NA,TRBJ1-1,TRBV6-6,TGTGCCAGCAGTTACTCAGGGACACAGAACACTGAAGCTTTCTTT,CASSYSGTQNTEAFF
TRBD2,NA,TRBJ2-1,TRBV2,TGTGCCAGCAGTGACCCCCTAGCGGGCTATCCGACCTACAATGAGCAGTTCTTC,CASSDPLAGYPTYNEQFF
NA,NA,TRBJ1-4,TRBV4-3,TGCGCCAGCAGCCAAGATACTTCGGCTAATGAAAAACTGTTTTTT,CASSQDTSANEKLFF
TRBD2,NA,TRBJ2-7,TRBV19,TGTGCCAGTAGTAGGGGAGCGGGGGCCTCCTACGAGCAGTACTTC,CASSRGAGASYEQYF
NA,few,TRBJ2-4,TRBV21-1,TGTGCCAGCAGCAAAGAGTCGCGGGGTATTTGGGGCAAAAACATTCAGTACTTC,CASSKESRGIWGKNIQYF
NA,NA,TRBJ2-2,TRBV5-1,TGCGCCAGCAGCGCGGGACAGAGCACCGGGGAGCTGTTTTTT,CASSAGQSTGELFF
TRBD1,NA,TRBJ2-7,TRBV5-1,TGCGCCAGCAGACTTGTCACAGGGGCCTACGAGCAGTACTTC,CASRLVTGAYEQYF
TRBD2,NA,TRBJ2-1,TRBV2,TGTGCCAGCTTGGGCGGACTAGCGTCCCCCAGCTCCTACAATGAGCAGTTCTTC,CASLGGLASPSSYNEQFF
TRBD1,NA,TRBJ2-1,TRBV6-4,TGTGCCAGCAGTGACTTACCGGGACAGGGATCGGCGGAGCAGTTCTTC,CASSDLPGQGSAEQFF
TRBD2,NA,TRBJ2-3,TRBV4-3,TGCGCCAGCAGCCGGGCCCGAGGGCTAGCGGGAGGGGGGACTCACGCAGATACGCAGTATTTT,CASSRARGLAGGGTHADTQYF
TRBD1,once,TRBJ2-6,TRBV7-9,TGTGCCAGCAGCTCTCCGAGACAGGGGGCATTTGGGGCCAACGTCCTGACTTTC,CASSSPRQGAFGANVLTF
TRBD1,NA,TRBJ2-2,TRBV4-2,TGTGCCAGCAGCCAAGGGCTAGGACAGGGAACAACGAACACCGGGGAGCTGTTTTTT,CASSQGLGQGTTNTGELFF
NA,NA,TRBJ1-4,TRBV7-9,TGTGCCAGCAGCTCAGACAGGGAAAAACTGTTTTTT,CASSSDREKLFF
TRBD1,once,TRBJ1-5,TRBV29-1,TGCAGCGTCCTAGGACAGGGCCTAGGTCAGCCCCAGCATTTT,CSVLGQGLGQPQHF
TRBD1,NA,TRBJ2-7,TRBV7-3,TGTGCCAGCAGCTTCTCGCAGGGGGCGGTCGAGCAGTACTTC,CASSFSQGAVEQYF
NA,NA,TRBJ1-1,TRBV19,TGTGCCAGTAGTATAGTAGGGGGTAACACTGAAGCTTTCTTT,CASSIVGGNTEAFF
NA,NA,TRBJ2-2,TRBV7-9,TGTGCCAGCAGCGTTAGCAAAACCGGGGAGCTGTTTTTT,CASSVSKTGELFF
NA,NA,TRBJ2-1,TRBV30,TGTGCCTGGAGTGGTCGGGATGAGCAGTTCTTC,CAWSGRDEQFF
TRBD1,NA,TRBJ2-5,TRBV30,TGTGCCTGGAGTGTACGGACAGGTATACGAGAGACCCAGTACTTC,CAWSVRTGIRETQYF
TRBD2,NA,TRBJ2-7,TRBV5-4,TGTGCCAGCAGCTTGGCGTACGTGGGAGCGGGAGGCTCCTACGAGCAGTACTTC,CASSLAYVGAGGSYEQYF
NA,NA,TRBJ1-4,TRBV2,TGTGCCAGCAGTAGGGGCCCGGAAAAACTGTTTTTT,CASSRGPEKLFF
TRBD1,NA,TRBJ2-7,TRBV10-3,TGTGCCATCAGTCCACCGGGACAGTTAGCCAAAGTTTACTTC,CAISPPGQLAKVYF
TRBD1,NA,TRBJ1-2,TRBV6-5,TGTGCCAGCAGTTACGAGGGACAGGGGTATGGCTACACCTTC,CASSYEGQGYGYTF